Following are 32 T cell receptor beta chains from one sample sequenced in a study of cytomegalovirus exposure and HLA in healthy donors. The PCR contained 60 Vbeta and 13 Jbeta primers. Here immunoSEQ multiplex PCR was the method, and the copy in TCRdb shows in-frame clones only, minus some. The sample records more than 90,000 clones, 70% to 85% being singletons. Sequencing input: PBMCs. Receptors were obtained from a woman in her forties or fifties in good health and CMV-seropositive.

V is TRBV7-9 and J is TRBJ1-5; TRBD1 is a possible D gene (5 bases). Germline-derived CDR1 and CDR2 are SEHNR and FQNEAQ (reference sequence). The CDR3 length is 15 residues. Trimming removed 5 bases from V and 6 bases from J, with 17 bases in between. Here the CDR3 reads CASSRAGVVSQPQHF. In nucleotides, the CDR3 is TGTGCCAGCAGCCGGGCGGGGGTCGTTAGTCAGCCCCAGCATTTT.

The chain uses TRBV28 and TRBJ2-7; 12 bases align to TRBD1. The V and J ends lost 3 bases and 9 bases, in that order; junction bases with no gene match: 12. Germline V gene data show CDR1 as MDHEN and CDR2 as SYDVKM. The CDR3 covers 16 residues. The CDR3 loop is CASSFPPGTGGMGQYF. The CDR3 DNA reads as TGTGCCAGCAGTTTCCCACCCGGGACAGGGGGCATGGGGCAGTACTTC.

The genes are TRBV19 and TRBJ1-1; possibly TRBD1 for D (6 bases). The length of the CDR3 is 13 residues. Germline lookup yields CDR1 LNHDA and CDR2 SQIVND (reference sequence). Trimming left V 8 bases short and J 1 base short, with 11 bases between. This chain's CDR3 is CASDDRRNTEAFF. CDR3 in DNA: TGTGCCAGTGACGACAGGAGGAACACTGAAGCTTTCTTT.

The chain couples TRBV28 to TRBJ2-5; perhaps TRBD2 as D (5 bases). The J call may not be correct, given that the DNA end is closer to TRBJ2-7. The germline CDR1 and CDR2 sequences are MDHEN and SYDVKM. The CDR3 covers 13 residues. The CDR3 DNA is TGTGCCAGCAGTTTAGGGCCCGGGAACGAGCAGTACTTC. This codes for CASSLGPGNEQYF.

CDR3 protein: CASKLGGPSNYEQYF. The CDR3 DNA reads TGTGCCAGCAAATTGGGGGGGCCTTCGAACTACGAGCAGTACTTC. This sequence joins TRBV2 and TRBJ2-7; D may be TRBD2 (7 bases). The CDR3 sequence is 15 residues long. Trimming shortened V by 7 bases and J by 3 bases, and 19 bases separated the two germline ends. CDR1 is SNHLY, CDR2 FYNNEI, per germline.

The chain recombines TRBV7-7 with TRBJ2-7; tentatively, D is TRBD1 (6 bases). The CDR3 totals 16 residues. The ends were cut back, 5 bases at V and 3 bases at J, with 20 bases in the middle. Germline V gene lookup returns CDR1 SSHAT and CDR2 FNYEAQ (reference sequence). In DNA, the CDR3 is TGTGCCAGCAGCCCAAGAGCCGGGACACCGCTCTACGAGCAGTACTTC. This translates into CASSPRAGTPLYEQYF.

The chain uses TRBV10-2 and TRBJ2-5; a weak D match, TRBD2 (5 bases). Germline-derived CDR1 and CDR2 are WSHSY and SAAADI. Trimming pared 3 bases from V and 3 bases from J, leaving 14 bases between. This CDR3 spans 15 amino acids. The CDR3 DNA follows: TGCGCCAGCAGTGAATCGGGGAGCGGAAAAGAGACCCAGTACTTC. Encoded protein: CASSESGSGKETQYF.

The V gene is TRBV5-4, the J gene TRBJ2-2, with 9 positions matching TRBD1. This CDR3 has 17 residues. The V segment lost 3 bases and the J segment 5 bases; nucleotides outside the gene matches: 11. Germline assignment: CDR1 SGHNT and CDR2 YYREEE (reference sequence). The CDR3 loop is CASSSQQGAKMTGELFF. CDR3 DNA: TGTGCCAGCAGCTCACAACAGGGGGCGAAGATGACCGGGGAGCTGTTTTTT. Complete variable domain (other parts from reference TRBV5-4 and TRBJ2-2): ETGVTQSPTHLIKTRGQQVTLRCSSQSGHNTVSWYQQALGQGPQFIFQYYREEENGRGNFPPRFSGLQFPNYSSELNVNALELDDSALYLCASSSQQGAKMTGELFFGEGSRLTVL.

The gene calls are TRBV18 and TRBJ1-1; 7 nucleotides line up with TRBD1. The J segment lost 8 bases and the V segment lost 4 bases, leaving 7 bases of the junction unmatched. The CDR3 contains 13 residues. CDR1 and CDR2 (germline): KGHSH, LQKENI. CDR3 region: CASSLSDRSEAFF. The CDR3 DNA follows: TGTGCCAGCTCACTGTCGGACAGGTCCGAAGCTTTCTTT. Full variable domain (outside the CDR3, taken from reference TRBV18 and TRBJ1-1): NAGVMQNPRHLVRRRGQEARLRCSPMKGHSHVYWYRQLPEEGLKFMVYLQKENIIDESGMPKERFSAEFPKEGPSILRIQQVVRGDSAAYFCASSLSDRSEAFFGQGTRLTVV.

CDR3 sequence reads: CAISENPGANTGELFF. CDR3 nucleotide sequence: TGTGCCATCAGCGAAAATCCCGGGGCGAACACCGGGGAGCTGTTTTTT. V and J are TRBV10-3 and TRBJ2-2, with D possibly being TRBD2 (5 bases). Germline loops: CDR1 ENHRY, CDR2 SYGVKD. V was clipped by 6 bases and J by 0 bases, with 14 bases between them. The CDR3 runs to 16 residues.

The rearrangement uses TRBV7-9 and TRBJ1-1, with D hard to call. Looked up from germline, CDR1 is SEHNR and CDR2 is FQNEAQ (reference sequence). There are 12 residues in the CDR3. V was pared by 4 bases and J by 3 bases, with 6 bases between. DNA of the CDR3: TGTGCCAGCAGCTACGCGGACACTGAAGCTTTCTTT. Amino acids: CASSYADTEAFF.

The chain recombines TRBV5-1 with TRBJ2-1, with 9 bases lining up with TRBD2. The CDR3 is 16 amino acids. The trim removed 0 bases at V and 4 bases at J, leaving 5 bases unmatched. CDR1 is SGHRS, CDR2 YFSETQ, per germline. CDR3 coding DNA: TGCGCCAGCAGCTTGGTTTTAGCGGGAGCGTACAATGAGCAGTTCTTC. This codes for CASSLVLAGAYNEQFF. Full variable domain (missing parts from reference TRBV5-1 and TRBJ2-1): KAGVTQTPRYLIKTRGQQVTLSCSPISGHRSVSWYQQTPGQGLQFLFEYFSETQRNKGNFPGRFSGRQFSNSRSEMNVSTLELGDSALYLCASSLVLAGAYNEQFFGPGTRLTVL.

This clone was observed once. The chain carries TRBV5-4 and TRBJ2-3; 8 nucleotides agree with TRBD1. This CDR3 contains 16 residues. Trimming took 4 bases from V and 0 from J; bases not matched to a gene: 7. Germline loops: CDR1 SGHNT, CDR2 YYREEE (reference sequence). The CDR3, as DNA: TGTGCCAGCAGCACGGACAGGGCAGCTAGCACAGATACGCAGTATTTT. Residues: CASSTDRAASTDTQYF. Filled out from reference TRBV5-4 and TRBJ2-3, the complete variable domain reads ETGVTQSPTHLIKTRGQQVTLRCSSQSGHNTVSWYQQALGQGPQFIFQYYREEENGRGNFPPRFSGLQFPNYSSELNVNALELDDSALYLCASSTDRAASTDTQYFGPGTRLTVL.

The chain carries TRBV10-3 and TRBJ1-2; D call uncertain. CDR3 length: 14 amino acids. CDR1 is ENHRY, CDR2 SYGVKD, per germline. The V gene lost 0 bases and the J gene lost 3 bases, with 8 bases spanning the gap. The DNA for the CDR3 is TGTGCCATCAGTGAGTCTAACGGGGACTATGGCTACACCTTC. Encoded protein: CAISESNGDYGYTF.

The chain carries TRBV4-3 and TRBJ2-1; TRBD1 matches 7 bases. The length of the CDR3 is 15 residues. The ends lost 3 bases at V and 4 bases at J; junction bases unmatched: 6. Germline V CDR1 and CDR2: LGHNA, YSLEER. Here the CDR3 DNA reads TGCGCCAGCAGCCAGGACAGGACTGATTACAATGAGCAGTTCTTC. Encoded protein: CASSQDRTDYNEQFF.

The chain combines TRBV9 with TRBJ1-3; 9 bases line up with TRBD1. The V and J ends lost 4 bases and 0 bases, in that order; junction bases with no gene match: 8. Germline values: CDR1 SGDLS, CDR2 YYNGEE. This CDR3 is 17 amino acids long. The CDR3 loop reads CASSFRTGDTSGNTIYF. The CDR3 DNA reads as TGTGCCAGCAGCTTCCGGACAGGGGACACCTCTGGAAACACCATATATTTT.

This clone was recorded a few times. The chain couples TRBV4-1 to TRBJ2-1; TRBD2 matches at 8 bases. V was pared by 4 bases and J by 7 bases, with 12 bases of the junction left unmatched. This CDR3 has 16 amino acids. The germline V gene has CDR1 MGHRA and CDR2 YSYEKL. The CDR3 reads CASSPLGGRSGNEQFF. The CDR3 nucleotides are TGCGCCAGCAGCCCCTTGGGCGGGAGGTCGGGGAATGAGCAGTTCTTC.

V usage is TRBV19 and J usage is TRBJ2-7, with D possibly TRBD1 on 6 matching bases. CDR3 length: 14 residues. Germline V lookup: CDR1 LNHDA, CDR2 SQIVND (reference sequence). V lost 3 bases and J 6 bases, leaving 15 bases between the germline ends. The chain's CDR3 is CASSMVTGTSEQYF. The CDR3 coding sequence is TGTGCCAGTAGTATGGTGACAGGTACATCCGAGCAGTACTTC.

The chain couples TRBV5-1 to TRBJ1-6; 9 nucleotides align to TRBD1. The germline gives CDR1 SGHRS, CDR2 YFSETQ. Germline trimming cut 4 bases from V and 9 bases from J; bases unmatched to any gene: 8. This CDR3 contains 15 residues. In DNA, the CDR3 is TGCGCCAGCAGCGCCACCGGGACAGGGTCTTCACCCCTCCACTTT. It yields the protein CASSATGTGSSPLHF.

The CDR3 loop is CASSLAGGNTEAFF. CDR3 bases: TGTGCCAGCAGTTTGGCAGGGGGGAACACTGAAGCTTTCTTT. This rearrangement joins TRBV28 to TRBJ1-1; 7 bases agree with TRBD1. The CDR3 totals 14 residues. Germline V gene lookup returns CDR1 MDHEN and CDR2 SYDVKM. The V gene end was trimmed by 3 bases and the J gene end by 1 base; junction bases not matched to a gene: 2.

The chain carries TRBV19 and TRBJ2-5; 10 bases line up with TRBD2. This CDR3 is built from 15 residues. The V and J ends lost 6 bases and 9 bases, in that order; junction bases with no gene match: 13. Germline CDR1 is LNHDA and CDR2 is SQIVND (reference sequence). The CDR3 DNA reads as TGTGCCAGTAGCCTAGCGGGAGACCCTTCTGTGGCCCAGTACTTC. Protein: CASSLAGDPSVAQYF.

This clone was counted only a few times. The V call is TRBV10-2, the J call TRBJ1-2; D is possibly TRBD1 (6 bases). The CDR3 has 13 amino acids. CDR1 and CDR2 (germline): WSHSY, SAAADI. V was trimmed by 2 bases and J by 8 bases, leaving 12 bases between them. The CDR3 region is CASSEQGMGGYTF. The CDR3 bases are TGCGCCAGCAGTGAGCAGGGGATGGGGGGCTACACCTTC.

V gene TRBV14 combines with J gene TRBJ1-1, with D possibly matching TRBD1 (6 bases). Trimming stripped 7 bases from V and 5 bases from J, with 17 bases between. The germline V gene has CDR1 SGHDN and CDR2 FVKESK. The CDR3 is made up of 14 amino acids. CDR3 coding DNA: TGTGCCAGCACCGCTACAGGGAAAGGGACTGAAGCTTTCTTT. Protein: CASTATGKGTEAFF.

The CDR3 protein is CASNPSGNTGELFF. CDR3 in DNA: TGTGCCAGCAACCCTAGCGGGAACACCGGGGAGCTGTTTTTT. The chain has TRBV2 and TRBJ2-2, with 7 bases identical to TRBD2. V was clipped by 7 bases and J by 1 base; unmatched bases: 3. Germline-derived CDR1 and CDR2 are SNHLY and FYNNEI. The CDR3 sequence is 14 residues long.

The chain carries TRBV6-5 and TRBJ2-7; 7 nucleotides match TRBD1. V dropped 0 bases and J dropped 1; count of bases not matched to a gene: 3. The CDR3 totals 15 residues. Germline V gene sequence: CDR1 MNHEY, CDR2 SVGAGI. The CDR3 sequence is CASSYSTGRSYEQYF. The DNA for the CDR3 is TGTGCCAGCAGTTACTCGACAGGGCGGTCCTACGAGCAGTACTTC.

V gene TRBV7-2 combines with J gene TRBJ2-7, with D perhaps matching TRBD1 (5 bases). The CDR3 has 14 amino acids. V gave up 1 base and J gave up 6 bases, with 13 bases separating them. Germline V gene sequence: CDR1 SGHTA, CDR2 FQGNSA. The CDR3: CASSLGGARVEQYF. In DNA, the CDR3 is TGTGCCAGCAGCTTAGGTGGGGCGCGTGTCGAGCAGTACTTC.

This clone was seen a few times. The chain employs TRBV4-1 and TRBJ1-6; no clear D gene. V dropped 1 base and J dropped 8 bases, with 12 bases sitting between them. The CDR3 length is 15 residues. CDR1 is MGHRA, CDR2 YSYEKL, per germline. As DNA, the CDR3 is TGCGCCAGCAGCCAAGTACCTGAAACACATTCACCCCTCCACTTT. Its protein product is CASSQVPETHSPLHF.

The rearrangement joins TRBV5-4 to TRBJ2-3; D unresolved. This CDR3 has 15 amino acids. Per the germline V gene, CDR1 is SGHNT and CDR2 is YYREEE (reference sequence). V dropped 0 bases and J dropped 2 bases, with 10 bases sitting between them. The CDR3 DNA reads TGTGCCAGCAGCTTGGGCATAACAGACACAGATACGCAGTATTTT. This translates into CASSLGITDTDTQYF.

This chain uses TRBV2 with TRBJ2-2; the D gene is possibly TRBD1 (5 bases). Germline CDR1 reads SNHLY; CDR2 reads FYNNEI. Trimming removed 8 bases at V and 2 bases at J, with 12 bases between. The CDR3 contains 14 residues. The CDR3 DNA reads TGTGCCAGCGGGCCGACAGCTAACACCGGGGAGCTGTTTTTT. It is translated as CASGPTANTGELFF. The full variable domain, with the rest looked up from reference TRBV2 and TRBJ2-2, is EPEVTQTPSHQVTQMGQEVILRCVPISNHLYFYWYRQILGQKVEFLVSFYNNEISEKSEIFDDQFSVERPDGSNFTLKIRSTKLEDSAMYFCASGPTANTGELFFGEGSRLTVL.

This clone was picked up a small number of times. The V and J genes are TRBV19 and TRBJ1-4; the match to TRBD1 covers 9 bases. Trimming removed 7 bases from V and 4 bases from J; junction bases left unmatched: 10. The CDR3 extends over 16 amino acids. From germline, CDR1 is LNHDA and CDR2 SQIVND (reference sequence). The CDR3, as DNA: TGTGCCAGTAACCCCGGGACAGGGATGAGTAATGAAAAACTGTTTTTT. Its translation is CASNPGTGMSNEKLFF.

This sequence joins TRBV2 and TRBJ2-3; 8 positions match TRBD2. Germline CDR1 and CDR2: SNHLY and FYNNEI. The CDR3 runs 14 residues. V lost 6 bases, J lost 6 bases, and 8 bases stayed unmatched. CDR3 amino acids: CASRLSGRFDTQYF. The CDR3 DNA follows: TGTGCCAGCAGACTAAGCGGGAGATTTGATACGCAGTATTTT.

This chain connects TRBV30 to TRBJ1-4, with 7 positions matching TRBD1. Germline-derived CDR1 and CDR2 are GTSNPN and SVGIG (reference sequence). V shed 2 bases and J 5 bases; nucleotides not matched to a gene: 8. The CDR3 length is 15 residues. The chain's CDR3 is CAWSLEGAVNEKLFF. The CDR3 nucleotides read TGTGCCTGGAGTTTGGAGGGGGCCGTGAATGAAAAACTGTTTTTT. Supplemented by reference TRBV30 and TRBJ1-4, the full variable domain reads SQTIHQWPATLVQPVGSPLSLECTVEGTSNPNLYWYRQAAGRGLQLLFYSVGIGQISSEVPQNLSASRPQDRQFILSSKKLLLSDSGFYLCAWSLEGAVNEKLFFGSGTQLSVL.